Below, 10 T cell receptor beta chains from the same sample are listed, as sequenced in a study of immune characterization of retroperitoneal liposarcoma. In TCRdb, the PCR reads were re-called with MiXCR into one record per CDR3 protein. The table has around 11,000 distinct CDR3 sequences, roughly 20% seen once. The sequenced material came from blood. These receptor sequences come from a female donor with retroperitoneal liposarcoma.

This clonotype appeared once. The V gene is TRBV5-4, the J gene TRBJ2-1; D is unclear. Deletions cut 0 bases from V and 13 bases from J, with 14 bases between. Germline CDR1 is SGHNT and CDR2 is YYREEE (reference sequence). CDR3 size: 13 residues. DNA for the CDR3: TGTGCCAGCAGCTTGGCGGGCGGAGAGACCCAGTTCTTC. Translation gives CASSLAGGETQFF.

The chain links TRBV15 to TRBJ2-3, with D perhaps TRBD1 or TRBD2 (5 bases each). Per germline, CDR1 LNHNV and CDR2 YYDKDF (reference sequence). With 3 bases removed from V and 2 bases from J, the gap between germline ends came to 18 bases. This CDR3 region has 17 residues. The CDR3 here is CATSRKRGAQLTDTQYF. In nucleotides, the CDR3 is TGTGCCACCAGCAGGAAAAGGGGAGCGCAACTCACAGATACGCAGTATTTT.

The chain recombines TRBV6-8 with TRBJ2-3; D possibly corresponds to TRBD2 (6 bases). Germline CDR1 reads MNHGY; CDR2 reads SAAAGT. The CDR3 consists of 13 residues. V gave up 8 bases and J gave up 1 base, with 10 bases separating them. The DNA for the CDR3 is TGTGCCAGCTGTCGGAGGGGCACAGATACGCAGTATTTT. As protein: CASCRRGTDTQYF.

This clonotype was counted between two and nine times. The rearrangement links TRBV6-2 or TRBV6-3 to TRBJ1-2, with no clear D. V lost 2 bases to trimming and J lost 8 bases, with 6 bases between them. Germline CDR1 reads MNHEY; CDR2 reads SVGEGT. The CDR3 is made up of 11 amino acids. The CDR3: CASSYPGGYTF. The CDR3 DNA is TGTGCCAGCAGTTACCCCGGGGGCTACACCTTC.

V gene TRBV11-3 combines with J gene TRBJ2-5, with D perhaps being TRBD1 or TRBD2 (5 bases each). The DNA end lines up better with TRBJ2-7; the J call may be wrong. From germline, CDR1 is SGHNT and CDR2 YENEEA. This CDR3 contains 13 residues. The CDR3: CASSPRGGYEQYF. CDR3 sequence (DNA): TGTGCCAGCAGCCCGCGTGGGGGCTACGAGCAGTACTTC.

This CDR3 is CASRLLAGGADATQYF. The CDR3 coding sequence is TGTGCCAGCAGGCTCCTAGCGGGAGGGGCTGATGCGACCCAGTACTTC. The chain has TRBV6-1 and TRBJ2-5; 12 nucleotides line up with TRBD2. The ends lost 6 bases at V and 7 bases at J; junction bases unmatched: 12. Germline V gene sequence: CDR1 MNHNS, CDR2 SASEGT. The CDR3 covers 16 residues.

The chain links TRBV11-2 to TRBJ2-1, with D possibly matching TRBD2 (5 bases). The DNA end is a closer match to TRBJ2-7, so the J assignment may be wrong. CDR1 and CDR2 from the germline V gene are SGHAT and FQNNGV. The CDR3 consists of 14 residues. CDR3 region: CASSSQWTLGEQYF. CDR3 sequence (DNA): TGTGCCAGCAGCTCCCAGTGGACTCTCGGCGAGCAGTACTTC.

This clonotype has at least ten counts. The V and J genes are TRBV12-3 or TRBV12-4 and TRBJ2-1, with 7 bases lining up with TRBD1. The length of the CDR3 is 12 residues. Trimming removed 10 bases from V and 7 bases from J; junction bases left unmatched: 7. The CDR3 reads CATAQGWNEQFF. The CDR3 DNA is TGTGCCACTGCACAGGGGTGGAATGAGCAGTTCTTC.

The V call is TRBV5-3, the J call TRBJ2-5; D uncertain. The J call may be faulty, since TRBJ2-7 better matches the DNA end. TRBV5-3 is an open reading frame, and its role is uncertain. The CDR3 contains 17 residues. The DNA of the CDR3 is TGTGCCAGAAGCTTGGTCTTCGGGCTGCCGCCGGCCTACGAGCAGTACTTC. It yields the protein CARSLVFGLPPAYEQYF.

By share, this clonotype counts as medium-sized. This chain links TRBV12-3 or TRBV12-4 with TRBJ2-1, with 7 nucleotides matching TRBD1. This CDR3 region has 14 residues. V dropped 3 bases and J dropped 6; count of bases not matched to a gene: 5. CDR3 residues: CASSLTAGGNEQFF. The CDR3 DNA is TGTGCCAGCAGTTTGACGGCAGGGGGCAATGAGCAGTTCTTC.